This T cell receptor (beta chain) comes out of a study of T cells in Graves' hyperthyroidism and ophthalmopathy. Study-level points and caveats: The majority of expanded thyroid clonotypes above 0.001 also appeared in blood. The model identified upcoming ophthalmopathy a median roughly 6 months ahead of onset.

This clonotype occurred a few times. Its antigen is unknown. TCR beta CDR3 regions were amplified from RNA. First-round RT-PCR with HTBI primers amplified the TCR CDR3 region. TCRdb re-derived calls from the multiplex PCR reads in MiXCR, one entry per CDR3 protein. The sample holds approximately 510,000 distinct CDR3 sequences, around 50% seen once. The length of the CDR3 is 12 residues. The germline V and J ends were trimmed by 3 bases and 6 bases, with 11 bases remaining between them. Germline CDR1 DFQATT, CDR2 SNEGSKA (reference sequence). Clinicians diagnosed patients from clinical symptoms, serum thyroxine and TRAb, thyroid ultrasound and orbital computed tomography.

This chain uses TRBV20-1 with TRBJ1-2, with a tentative D call TRBD1 (5 bases). This sequence originates from an adult woman with Graves' disease, either hyperthyroidism or ophthalmopathy (not recorded which). The sequencing input was peripheral blood or thyroid tissue (not recorded which). CDR3 coding DNA: TGCAGTGCTAGCGTCCCGGGGGATGGCTACACCTTC. This sequence encodes CSASVPGDGYTF.